This T cell receptor beta chain is from a study of T cell responses to AZD1222 COVID-19 vaccine. The germline V and J ends were trimmed by 6 bases and 4 bases, with 16 bases remaining between them. Germline V gives CDR1 SGHTA, CDR2 FQGNSA. The CDR3 runs to 15 residues. Study conclusions and caveats: The reported proportion of spike-specific TCRs targeting unmutated variant regions was nearly half. Donors, mostly white British, included more females; clonal diversity was possibly underestimated.

As regards this clone: Its target is unknown.

The method was immunoSEQ multiplex PCR; TCRdb's version includes in-frame clones alone and lacks a portion of them. The table has some 72,000 clones, about 92% seen once. The sequences come from peripheral blood, collected on day 0 of MenACWY control vaccination. The clonotype originates from an adult in good health. The chain carries TRBV7-2 and TRBJ2-1; D may be TRBD1 or TRBD2 (5 bases each). The CDR3 DNA follows: TGTGCCAGCAGACCCGGGACCTTAGGATACAATGAGCAGTTCTTC. This gives the protein CASRPGTLGYNEQFF.